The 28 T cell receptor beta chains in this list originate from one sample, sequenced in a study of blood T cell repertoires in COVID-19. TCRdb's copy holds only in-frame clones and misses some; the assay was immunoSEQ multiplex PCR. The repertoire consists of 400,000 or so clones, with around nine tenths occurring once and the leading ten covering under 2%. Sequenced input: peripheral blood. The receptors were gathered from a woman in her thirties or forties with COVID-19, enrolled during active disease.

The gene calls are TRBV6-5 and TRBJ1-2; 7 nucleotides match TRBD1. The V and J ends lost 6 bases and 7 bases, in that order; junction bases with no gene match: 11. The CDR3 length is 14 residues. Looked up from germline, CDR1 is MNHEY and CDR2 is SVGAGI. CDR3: CASREGALGFGYTF. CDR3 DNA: TGTGCCAGCAGGGAGGGGGCGCTCGGCTTTGGCTACACCTTC.

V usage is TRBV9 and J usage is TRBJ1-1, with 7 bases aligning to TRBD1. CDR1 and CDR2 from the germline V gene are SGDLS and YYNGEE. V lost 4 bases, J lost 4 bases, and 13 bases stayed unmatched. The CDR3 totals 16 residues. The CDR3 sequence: CASSSGTALWSTEAFF. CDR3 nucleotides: TGTGCCAGCAGCTCGGGGACAGCCCTATGGAGCACTGAAGCTTTCTTT. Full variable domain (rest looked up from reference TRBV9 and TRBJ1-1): DSGVTQTPKHLITATGQRVTLRCSPRSGDLSVYWYQQSLDQGLQFLIQYYNGEERAKGNILERFSAQQFPDLHSELNLSSLELGDSALYFCASSSGTALWSTEAFFGQGTRLTVV.

The CDR3 coding sequence is TGTGCCAGCAGCTTAGGGTGGACTAGCGGGGGGGTCTCCTACGAGCAGTACTTC. It specifies CASSLGWTSGGVSYEQYF. The chain joins TRBV7-8 to TRBJ2-7, with 15 bases lining up with TRBD2. This CDR3 comprises 18 residues. Germline CDR1 SGHVS, CDR2 FQNEAQ. Trimming cost V 1 base and J 0 bases; bases outside gene matches: 4.

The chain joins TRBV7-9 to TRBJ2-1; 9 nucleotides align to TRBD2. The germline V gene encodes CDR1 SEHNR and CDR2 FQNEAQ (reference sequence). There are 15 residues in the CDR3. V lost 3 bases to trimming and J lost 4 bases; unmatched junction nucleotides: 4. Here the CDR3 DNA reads TGTGCCAGCAGCTTGCGGGGGGGAGCATACAATGAGCAGTTCTTC. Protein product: CASSLRGGAYNEQFF.

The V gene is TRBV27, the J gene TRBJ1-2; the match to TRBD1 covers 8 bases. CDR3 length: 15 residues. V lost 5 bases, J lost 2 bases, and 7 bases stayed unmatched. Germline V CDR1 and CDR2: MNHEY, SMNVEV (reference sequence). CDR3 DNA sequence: TGTGCCAGCAGTCCTCGCCGGGACAGGAACTATGGCTACACCTTC. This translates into CASSPRRDRNYGYTF.

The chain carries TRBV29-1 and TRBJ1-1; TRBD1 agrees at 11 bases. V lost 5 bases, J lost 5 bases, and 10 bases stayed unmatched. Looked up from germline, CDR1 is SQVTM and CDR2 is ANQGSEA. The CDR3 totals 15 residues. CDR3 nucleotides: TGCAGCGTTAAACGGGACAGGGGGTATGGGACTGAAGCTTTCTTT. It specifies CSVKRDRGYGTEAFF.

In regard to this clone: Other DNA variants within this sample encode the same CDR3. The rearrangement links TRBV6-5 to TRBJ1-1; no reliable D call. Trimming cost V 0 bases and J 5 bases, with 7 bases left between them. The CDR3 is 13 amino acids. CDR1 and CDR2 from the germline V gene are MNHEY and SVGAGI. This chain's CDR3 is CASSYSTLTEAFF. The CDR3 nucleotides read TGTGCCAGCAGTTACTCGACTCTTACTGAAGCTTTCTTT.

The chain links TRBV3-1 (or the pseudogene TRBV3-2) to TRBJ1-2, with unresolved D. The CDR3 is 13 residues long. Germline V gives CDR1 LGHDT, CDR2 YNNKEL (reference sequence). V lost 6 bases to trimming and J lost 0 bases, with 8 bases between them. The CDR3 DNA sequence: TGTGCCAGCAGTCTCCCTCCTAACTATGGCTACACCTTC. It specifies CASSLPPNYGYTF.

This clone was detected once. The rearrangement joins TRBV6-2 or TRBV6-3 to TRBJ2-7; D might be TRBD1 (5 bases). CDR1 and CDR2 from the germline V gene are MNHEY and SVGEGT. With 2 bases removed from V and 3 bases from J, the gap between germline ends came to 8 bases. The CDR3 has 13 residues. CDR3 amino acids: CASSYGAIYEQYF. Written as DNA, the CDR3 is TGTGCCAGCAGTTACGGGGCGATCTACGAGCAGTACTTC.

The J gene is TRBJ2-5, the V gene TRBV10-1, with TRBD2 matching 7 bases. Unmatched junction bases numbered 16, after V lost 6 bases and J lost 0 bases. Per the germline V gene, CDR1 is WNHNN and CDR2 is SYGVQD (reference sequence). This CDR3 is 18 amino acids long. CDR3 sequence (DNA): TGCGCCAGCAGGGCCCAAGAGATTAGCGGGTTGTACCAAGAGACCCAGTACTTC. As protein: CASRAQEISGLYQETQYF.

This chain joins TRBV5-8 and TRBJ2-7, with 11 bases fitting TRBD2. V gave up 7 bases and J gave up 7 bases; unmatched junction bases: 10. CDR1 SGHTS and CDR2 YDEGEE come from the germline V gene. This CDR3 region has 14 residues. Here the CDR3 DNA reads TGTGCCAGCCTTGATAGCGGGAGGGCGAGGGAGCAGTACTTC. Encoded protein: CASLDSGRAREQYF.

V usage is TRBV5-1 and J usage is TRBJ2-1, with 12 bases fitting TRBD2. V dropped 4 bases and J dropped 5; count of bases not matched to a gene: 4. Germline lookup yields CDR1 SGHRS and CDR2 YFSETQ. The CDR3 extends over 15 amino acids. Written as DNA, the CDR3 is TGCGCCAGCAGCAGACTAGCGGGAGTCCACAATGAGCAGTTCTTC. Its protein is CASSRLAGVHNEQFF.

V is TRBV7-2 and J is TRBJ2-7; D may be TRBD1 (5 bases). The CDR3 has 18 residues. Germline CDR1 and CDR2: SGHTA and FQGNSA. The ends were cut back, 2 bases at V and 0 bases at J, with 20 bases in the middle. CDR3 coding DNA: TGTGCCAGCAGCTTACTCGTCGGTGGACACGTCGGCTCCTACGAGCAGTACTTC. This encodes CASSLLVGGHVGSYEQYF.

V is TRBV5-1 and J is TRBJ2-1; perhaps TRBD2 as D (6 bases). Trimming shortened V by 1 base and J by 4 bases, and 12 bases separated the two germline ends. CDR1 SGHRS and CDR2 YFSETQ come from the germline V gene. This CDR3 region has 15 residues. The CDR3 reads CASSLLSSVYNEQFF. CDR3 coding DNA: TGCGCCAGCAGCTTGCTTTCTAGCGTTTACAATGAGCAGTTCTTC.

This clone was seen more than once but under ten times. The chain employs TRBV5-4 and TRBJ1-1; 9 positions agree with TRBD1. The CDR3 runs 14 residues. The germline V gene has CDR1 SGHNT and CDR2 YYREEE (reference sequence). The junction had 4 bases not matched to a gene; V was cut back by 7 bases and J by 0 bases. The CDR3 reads CASGRDRVNTEAFF. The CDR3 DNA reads TGTGCCAGCGGCCGGGACAGGGTGAACACTGAAGCTTTCTTT.

CDR3 coding DNA: TGTGCCAGTAGTATAGTCGGGCCTAGCGGGATGAGGGAGCAGTTCTTC. Its translation: CASSIVGPSGMREQFF. The chain employs TRBV19 and TRBJ2-1; 9 bases agree with TRBD2. Germline trimming cut 1 base from V and 10 bases from J; bases unmatched to any gene: 11. This CDR3 comprises 16 residues. From germline, CDR1 is LNHDA and CDR2 SQIVND (reference sequence).

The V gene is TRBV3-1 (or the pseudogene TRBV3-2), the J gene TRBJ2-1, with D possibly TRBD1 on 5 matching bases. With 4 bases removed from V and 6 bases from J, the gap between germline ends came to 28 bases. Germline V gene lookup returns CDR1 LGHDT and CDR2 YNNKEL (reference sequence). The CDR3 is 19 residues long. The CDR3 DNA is TGTGCCAGCAGCCTCATAAGGGGTAACCCGGGCCCTGCCTCCAATGAGCAGTTCTTC. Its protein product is CASSLIRGNPGPASNEQFF.

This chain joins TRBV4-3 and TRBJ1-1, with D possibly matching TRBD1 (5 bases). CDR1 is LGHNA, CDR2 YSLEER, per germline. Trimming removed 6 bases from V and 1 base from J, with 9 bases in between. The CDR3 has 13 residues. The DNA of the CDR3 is TGCGCCAGCAGACGTGGGGCGAACACTGAAGCTTTCTTT. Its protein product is CASRRGANTEAFF.

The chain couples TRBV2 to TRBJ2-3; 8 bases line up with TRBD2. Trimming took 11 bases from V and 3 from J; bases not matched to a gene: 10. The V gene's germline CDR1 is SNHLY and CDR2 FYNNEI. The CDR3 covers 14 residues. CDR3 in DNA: TGTGCCGGAGACATAGCGGGGAATACAGATACGCAGTATTTT. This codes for CAGDIAGNTDTQYF.

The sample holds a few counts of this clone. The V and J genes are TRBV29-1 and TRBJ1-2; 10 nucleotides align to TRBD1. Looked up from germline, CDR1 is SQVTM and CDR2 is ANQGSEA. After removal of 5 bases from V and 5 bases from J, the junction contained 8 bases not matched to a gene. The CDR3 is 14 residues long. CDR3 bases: TGCAGCGTTATGATGACGGGACAGGGGTATGGCTACACCTTC. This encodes CSVMMTGQGYGYTF.

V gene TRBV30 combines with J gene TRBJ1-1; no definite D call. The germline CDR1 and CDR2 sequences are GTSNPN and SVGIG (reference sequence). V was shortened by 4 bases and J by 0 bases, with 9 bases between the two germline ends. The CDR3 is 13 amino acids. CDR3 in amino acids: CAWTDSMNTEAFF. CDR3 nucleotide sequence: TGTGCCTGGACAGATAGCATGAACACTGAAGCTTTCTTT.

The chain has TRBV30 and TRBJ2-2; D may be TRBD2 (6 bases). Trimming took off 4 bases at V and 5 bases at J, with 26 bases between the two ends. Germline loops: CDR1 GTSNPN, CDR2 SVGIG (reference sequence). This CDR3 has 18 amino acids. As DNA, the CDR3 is TGTGCCTGGAAGCAGCAGAGCGGGCGATGGTCGGATACCGGGGAGCTGTTTTTT. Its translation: CAWKQQSGRWSDTGELFF.

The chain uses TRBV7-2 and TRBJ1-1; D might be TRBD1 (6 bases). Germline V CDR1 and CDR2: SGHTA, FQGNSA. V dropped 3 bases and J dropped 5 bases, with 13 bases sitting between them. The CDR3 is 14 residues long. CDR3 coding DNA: TGTGCCAGCAGCTTCACAGGGTGGGGAACTGAAGCTTTCTTT. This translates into CASSFTGWGTEAFF.

CDR3 loop: CASSVVGTSGSTDTQYF. In nucleotides, the CDR3 is TGTGCCAGCAGCGTAGTTGGGACTAGCGGAAGCACAGATACGCAGTATTTT. The J gene is TRBJ2-3, the V gene TRBV9; 11 bases fit TRBD2. Germline CDR1 is SGDLS and CDR2 is YYNGEE. The CDR3 sequence is 17 residues long. The V gene end was trimmed by 0 bases and the J gene end by 0 bases; junction bases not matched to a gene: 3.

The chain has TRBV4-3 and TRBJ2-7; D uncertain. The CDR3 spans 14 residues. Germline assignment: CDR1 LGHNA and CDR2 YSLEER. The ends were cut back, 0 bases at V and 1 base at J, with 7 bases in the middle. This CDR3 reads CASSQDSTSYEQYF. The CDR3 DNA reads TGCGCCAGCAGCCAAGATTCCACATCCTACGAGCAGTACTTC.

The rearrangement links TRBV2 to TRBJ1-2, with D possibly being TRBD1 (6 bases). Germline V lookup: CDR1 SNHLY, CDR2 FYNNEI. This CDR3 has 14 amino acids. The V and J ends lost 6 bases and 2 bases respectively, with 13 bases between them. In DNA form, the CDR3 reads TGTGCCAGCAGGTTAACGACAGGAAACTATGGCTACACCTTC. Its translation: CASRLTTGNYGYTF.

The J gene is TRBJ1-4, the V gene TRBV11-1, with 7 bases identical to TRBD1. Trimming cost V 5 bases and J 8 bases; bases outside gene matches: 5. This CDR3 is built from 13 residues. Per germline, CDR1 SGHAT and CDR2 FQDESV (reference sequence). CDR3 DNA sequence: TGTGCCAGCAGCCCGACAGGGAGAGAAAAACTGTTTTTT. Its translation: CASSPTGREKLFF.

In DNA, the CDR3 is TGTGCCAGCTTCAGACAGGGAGATCAGCCCCAGCATTTT. Translating gives CASFRQGDQPQHF. This chain uses TRBV28 with TRBJ1-5; TRBD1 matches 7 bases. The CDR3 has 13 amino acids. Losses at the gene ends were 8 bases for V and 5 bases for J; bases not matched to a gene: 6. Germline assignment: CDR1 MDHEN and CDR2 SYDVKM.